The TCR beta chain under discussion was sequenced for a study of blood T cell repertoires in COVID-19. Study at large: Samples representing acute and convalescent COVID-19 were sourced from the United States, Italy and Spain. PBMCs, B-cell-depleted T cells, or T cells were the source of the cDNA or gDNA that made up the material.

TCRdb keeps only in-frame clones here, not all; method: immunoSEQ multiplex PCR. This table holds roughly 410,000 clones, over 75% found once. Seattle-derived patients entered the study during active infection and were followed longitudinally. The CDR3 sequence is 13 residues long. The V gene lost 2 bases and the J gene lost 5 bases, with 9 bases spanning the gap. Germline V gene data show CDR1 as SNHLY and CDR2 as FYNNEI. Sequencing was performed on peripheral blood. This TCR derives from a woman in her fifties or sixties with COVID-19, enrolled during active disease. The gene calls are TRBV2 and TRBJ2-5; possibly TRBD2 for D (6 bases). The CDR3 region is CASSELGLETQYF. CDR3 nucleotides: TGTGCCAGCAGTGAACTGGGACTGGAGACCCAGTACTTC.